This TCR beta chain is from a study of T-cell reconstitution after alpha-beta-depleted transplantation in children. The study, taken as a whole, reports: About two months after transplant, alpha-beta T cells reportedly came from several hundred expanded graft clones. At one year after transplant, newly produced T cells mostly accounted for T-cell counts and diversity. Day-60 TCRbeta diversity that was high in some patients was derived from surviving recipient T cells and thymic progenitors.

This clonotype was counted ten times or more. Its cognate antigen is unknown. It was with unique molecular identifiers that the TCRbeta library was prepared. One entry per CDR3 protein results from TCRdb running MiXCR on the PCR reads. Among about 260,000 distinct CDR3 sequences listed, approximately 8% were seen once. The CDR3 has 16 amino acids. The V and J ends lost 1 base and 5 bases respectively, with 18 bases between them. Germline V CDR1 and CDR2: SGDLS, YYNGEE. This receptor was taken from a male patient aged 10-17 years who had a stem cell transplant for acute lymphoblastic leukemia, so the T cells may come from the graft donor. V is TRBV9 and J is TRBJ2-5, with D possibly TRBD2 on 6 matching bases. This specimen consisted of PBMCs, mostly from graft donor cells, obtained 180 days after TCRalphabeta/CD19-depleted stem cell transplant. The DNA for the CDR3 is TGTGCCAGCAGCGTAAGCCTAGCGCCACCTGAGGAGACCCAGTACTTC. Residues: CASSVSLAPPEETQYF.